This TCR beta chain derives from a study of CD8+ T cells in alopecia areata. TCR sequencing used cDNA made by reverse transcription of extracted RNA. Here immunoSEQ multiplex PCR was the method, and the copy in TCRdb shows in-frame clones only, minus some. The table shows about 180,000 clones, with about 63% occurring only once. Findings of the study overall: There were also resident alphabeta T cells of normal skin sequenced in scalp samples. Clonality was higher in lesional than normal scalp, especially in alopecia totalis/universalis. Relative to mice, TCR sharing across patients was less clear, a difference possibly HLA-related.

A remark on this clone: Its antigen is unidentified.

This sequence was found in a human donor with alopecia areata. Here the sequenced sample was CD4+ T cells sorted from blood, taken at week 0.

CDR3 in DNA: TGTGCCTGGAGACCCGGGAATGAAAAACTGTTTTTT. Translating gives CAWRPGNEKLFF. The rearrangement uses TRBV30 and TRBJ1-4; D is undetermined. CDR3 length: 12 residues. V dropped 3 bases and J dropped 5 bases, with 7 bases sitting between them. Germline V gene lookup returns CDR1 GTSNPN and CDR2 SVGIG (reference sequence). Variable domain in full (rest from reference TRBV30 and TRBJ1-4): SQTIHQWPATLVQPVGSPLSLECTVEGTSNPNLYWYRQAAGRGLQLLFYSVGIGQISSEVPQNLSASRPQDRQFILSSKKLLLSDSGFYLCAWRPGNEKLFFGSGTQLSVL.